A selection of T cell receptor beta chains follows, all from one sample in a study of HIV-infected children after antiretroviral therapy interruption. TCRdb recomputed calls from the 3' RACE reads with MiXCR, one row per CDR3 protein. The profile shows about 15,000 distinct CDR3 sequences, around 3.4% of them singletons. Sequencing was performed on CD45RO+ CD8+ T cells from PBMCs, pooled from several time points, taken from a donor given antiretroviral therapy, either interrupted or continuous. These receptors were obtained from a pool of human donors with HIV. Both conserved end residues are part of each CDR3. The D gene is left open where the match is weak. Clone size is given as once, few or many counts, or a class when the clone is expanded.

D gene: TRBD1; clone size: many; V gene: TRBV25-1; J gene: TRBJ1-2; CDR3 protein: CASSETGQAYGYTF; CDR3 DNA: TGTGCCAGCAGTGAGACAGGGCAGGCCTATGGCTACACCTTC
D gene: NA; clone size: many; V gene: TRBV28; J gene: TRBJ2-3; CDR3 protein: CASSPMVGTDTQYF; CDR3 DNA: TGTGCCAGCAGCCCCATGGTGGGCACAGATACGCAGTATTTT
D gene: TRBD2; clone size: many; V gene: TRBV7-6; J gene: TRBJ2-2; CDR3 protein: CASSLWGGSRYTGELFF; CDR3 DNA: TGTGCCAGCAGCTTATGGGGCGGGAGCAGGTACACCGGGGAGCTGTTTTTT
D gene: NA; clone size: many; V gene: TRBV11-2; J gene: TRBJ1-4; CDR3 protein: CASSLAERIGEKLFF; CDR3 DNA: TGTGCCAGCAGCTTAGCCGAAAGAATCGGTGAAAAACTGTTTTTT
D gene: NA; clone size: many; V gene: TRBV10-1; J gene: TRBJ2-3; CDR3 protein: CASSESESESGWGDTQYF; CDR3 DNA: TGCGCCAGCAGTGAGTCTGAGTCGGAATCGGGCTGGGGGGATACGCAGTATTTT
D gene: TRBD1; clone size: medium-sized; V gene: TRBV2; J gene: TRBJ1-2; CDR3 protein: CASTDRVTNYGYTF; CDR3 DNA: TGTGCCAGCACTGACAGGGTGACTAACTATGGCTACACCTTC
D gene: NA; clone size: medium-sized; V gene: TRBV30; J gene: TRBJ2-3; CDR3 protein: CASGFTDTQYF; CDR3 DNA: TGTGCTTCCGGGTTCACAGATACGCAGTATTTT
D gene: NA; clone size: few; V gene: TRBV7-2; J gene: TRBJ2-7; CDR3 protein: CASSCYRGTPYEQYF; CDR3 DNA: TGTGCCAGCAGCTGCTACCGGGGGACTCCTTACGAGCAGTACTTC
D gene: NA; clone size: many; V gene: TRBV6-6; J gene: TRBJ2-3; CDR3 protein: CASSYSRDPPDTQYF; CDR3 DNA: TGTGCCAGCAGCTATTCCCGGGACCCTCCTGATACGCAGTATTTT
D gene: TRBD1; clone size: many; V gene: TRBV19; J gene: TRBJ2-6; CDR3 protein: CASSGTGGSGANVLTF; CDR3 DNA: TGTGCCAGTAGTGGGACAGGGGGCTCTGGGGCCAACGTCCTGACTTTC
D gene: NA; clone size: large; V gene: TRBV6-2/TRBV6-3; J gene: TRBJ2-2; CDR3 protein: CASSPLNGELFF; CDR3 DNA: TGTGCCAGCAGCCCTTTAAACGGGGAGCTGTTTTTT
D gene: NA; clone size: many; V gene: TRBV4-1; J gene: TRBJ1-5; CDR3 protein: CASSPRIFRPPLEKPQHF; CDR3 DNA: TGCGCCAGCAGCCCGAGAATTTTTCGTCCTCCCCTCGAAAAGCCCCAGCATTTT
D gene: NA; clone size: many; V gene: TRBV24-1; J gene: TRBJ2-3; CDR3 protein: CATSAYTDTQYF; CDR3 DNA: TGTGCCACCAGTGCCTACACAGATACGCAGTATTTT
D gene: NA; clone size: many; V gene: TRBV3-1; J gene: TRBJ2-7; CDR3 protein: CASSPSSAAPLYEQYF; CDR3 DNA: TGTGCCAGCAGCCCCTCCAGCGCGGCTCCTCTCTACGAGCAGTACTTC
D gene: NA; clone size: once; V gene: TRBV12-3/TRBV12-4; J gene: TRBJ2-1; CDR3 protein: CASSLAGSWNEQFF; CDR3 DNA: TGTGCCAGCAGTTTGGCAGGGTCGTGGAATGAGCAGTTCTTC
D gene: NA; clone size: many; V gene: TRBV28; J gene: TRBJ1-1; CDR3 protein: CASSPSTREYTEAFF; CDR3 DNA: TGTGCCAGCAGCCCCTCCACTCGCGAATACACTGAAGCTTTCTTT
D gene: TRBD1; clone size: few; V gene: TRBV7-8; J gene: TRBJ2-7; CDR3 protein: CASSRQGDEQYF; CDR3 DNA: TGTGCCAGCAGCCGACAGGGAGACGAGCAGTACTTC
D gene: NA; clone size: many; V gene: TRBV2; J gene: TRBJ2-7; CDR3 protein: CASSTRTKEYF; CDR3 DNA: TGTGCCAGCAGTACTAGGACAAAGGAGTACTTC
D gene: TRBD1; clone size: many; V gene: TRBV20-1; J gene: TRBJ2-7; CDR3 protein: CSAGTGEREQYF; CDR3 DNA: TGCAGTGCGGGGACAGGGGAACGCGAGCAGTACTTC
D gene: TRBD1; clone size: few; V gene: TRBV7-9; J gene: TRBJ1-3; CDR3 protein: CASSGWDSTGNTIYF; CDR3 DNA: TGTGCCAGCAGCGGCTGGGACAGCACGGGAAACACCATATATTTT
D gene: NA; clone size: few; V gene: TRBV12-5; J gene: TRBJ2-6; CDR3 protein: CASGTYRVGANVLTF; CDR3 DNA: TGTGCTAGTGGCACTTACAGGGTTGGGGCCAACGTCCTGACTTTC
D gene: TRBD1; clone size: many; V gene: TRBV5-1; J gene: TRBJ1-6; CDR3 protein: CASSLTGVRGNSPLHF; CDR3 DNA: TGCGCCAGCAGCTTGACAGGGGTTCGGGGGAATTCACCCCTCCACTTT